This TCR beta chain appears in the sequencing data of a study of technical replicates of blood from a few donors. CDR1 and CDR2 (germline): SGHVS, FQNEAQ. The V gene lost 5 bases and the J gene lost 4 bases, with 12 bases spanning the gap. CDR3 length equals 14 residues. Clones were sequenced by immunoSEQ multiplex PCR, and TCRdb holds only the in-frame ones, with some missing. The table shows about 100,000 clones, with around 95% occurring only once. Sample: T cells isolated from PBMCs. V is TRBV7-8 and J is TRBJ2-1, with D possibly matching TRBD2 (5 bases). The receptor's source is a human donor in good health. The CDR3 nucleotides are TGTGCCAGCAGCAGACTAAGCCAATACAATGAGCAGTTCTTC. Translation gives CASSRLSQYNEQFF. The full variable domain, with the rest looked up from reference TRBV7-8 and TRBJ2-1, is GAGVSQSPRYKVAKRGQDVALRCDPISGHVSLFWYQQALGQGPEFLTYFQNEAQLDKSGLPSDRFFAERPEGSVSTLKIQRTQQEDSAVYLCASSRLSQYNEQFFGPGTRLTVL.